The present T cell receptor beta chain was sequenced within a study of cytomegalovirus exposure and HLA in healthy donors. Study observations and caveats: Most TCR sequences were uncommon, yet certain public TCRs appeared in many donors. More clonal expansion characterized HLA-associated TCR beta chains than equally common others in a later analysis. Being productive about 87% or about 30% of the time was typical of most TCR beta V segments in an earlier analysis.

From germline, CDR1 is MNHNS and CDR2 SASEGT. The CDR3 is 16 amino acids. V gave up 4 bases and J gave up 0 bases, with 13 bases separating them. Comments on this clone: Its antigen is undetermined.

PCR used 60 Vbeta primers and 13 Jbeta primers. The table came from immunoSEQ multiplex PCR; TCRdb's copy has only in-frame clones and leaves some out. The repertoire holds more than 95,000 clones, with 70% to 75% as singletons. This TCR was recovered from a man between 35 and 55 years old in good health and CMV-seronegative. The specimen sequenced was PBMCs. The chain carries TRBV6-1 and TRBJ1-5; the D gene is possibly TRBD1 (6 bases). This chain's CDR3 is CASSGITGISNQPQHF. CDR3 sequence (DNA): TGTGCCAGCAGTGGGATAACAGGGATTAGCAATCAGCCCCAGCATTTT.